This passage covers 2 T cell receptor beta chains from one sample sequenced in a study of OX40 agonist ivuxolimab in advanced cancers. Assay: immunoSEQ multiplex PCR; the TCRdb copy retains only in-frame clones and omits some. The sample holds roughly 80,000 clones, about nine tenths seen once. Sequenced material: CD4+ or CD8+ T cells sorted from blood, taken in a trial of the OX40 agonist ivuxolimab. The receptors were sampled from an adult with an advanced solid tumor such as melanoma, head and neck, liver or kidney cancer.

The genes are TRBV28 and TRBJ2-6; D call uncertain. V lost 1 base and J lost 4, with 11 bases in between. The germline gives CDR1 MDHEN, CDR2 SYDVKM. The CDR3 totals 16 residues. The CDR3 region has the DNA TGTGCCAGCAGTTTATCCCTTCTCCTCGGGGCCAACGTCCTGACTTTC. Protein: CASSLSLLLGANVLTF. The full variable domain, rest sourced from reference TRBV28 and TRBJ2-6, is DVKVTQSSRYLVKRTGEKVFLECVQDMDHENMFWYRQDPGLGLRLIYFSYDVKMKEKGDIPEGYSVSREKKERFSLILESASTNQTSMYLCASSLSLLLGANVLTFGAGSRLTVL.

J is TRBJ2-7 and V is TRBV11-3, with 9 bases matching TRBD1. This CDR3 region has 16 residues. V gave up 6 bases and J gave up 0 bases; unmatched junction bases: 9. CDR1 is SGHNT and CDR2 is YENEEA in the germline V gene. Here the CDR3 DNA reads TGTGCCAGCAGTCAAGATGGGGGACAGGGCTCCTACGAGCAGTACTTC. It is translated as CASSQDGGQGSYEQYF.